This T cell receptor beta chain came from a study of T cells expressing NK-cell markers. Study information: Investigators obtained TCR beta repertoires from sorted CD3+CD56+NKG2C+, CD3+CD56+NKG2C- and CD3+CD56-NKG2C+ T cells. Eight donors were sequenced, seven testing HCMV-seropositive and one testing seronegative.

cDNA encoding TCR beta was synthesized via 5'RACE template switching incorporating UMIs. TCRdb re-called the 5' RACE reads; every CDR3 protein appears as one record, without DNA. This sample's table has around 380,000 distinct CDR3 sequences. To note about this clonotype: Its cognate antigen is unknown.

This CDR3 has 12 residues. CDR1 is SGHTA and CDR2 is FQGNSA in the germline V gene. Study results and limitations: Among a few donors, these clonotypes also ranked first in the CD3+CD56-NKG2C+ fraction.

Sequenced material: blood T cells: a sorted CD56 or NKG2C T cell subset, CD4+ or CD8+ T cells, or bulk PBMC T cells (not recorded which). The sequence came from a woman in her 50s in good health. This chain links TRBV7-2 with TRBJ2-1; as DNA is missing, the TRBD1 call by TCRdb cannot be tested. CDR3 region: CASTRENNEQFF.